These 18 T cell receptor beta chains originate from one sample sequenced in a study of T cell responses to AZD1222 COVID-19 vaccine. Sequenced by immunoSEQ multiplex PCR; TCRdb stores in-frame clones only, minus some. The sample holds 80,000 or so clones, 90% to 95% seen once. The sample in question was peripheral blood, obtained on day 0 of MenACWY control vaccination. The receptors derive from an adult in good health.

The V call is TRBV24-1, the J call TRBJ1-2; TRBD1 agrees at 7 bases. Germline values: CDR1 KGHDR, CDR2 SFDVKD. There are 15 residues in the CDR3. The V and J ends lost 8 bases and 1 base, in that order; junction bases with no gene match: 9. CDR3 DNA sequence: TGTGCCACCAAGGGACAGCGCCCCGGTAACTATGGCTACACCTTC. Translated, it gives CATKGQRPGNYGYTF.

V usage is TRBV6-5 and J usage is TRBJ1-2; D call uncertain. This CDR3 is built from 13 residues. CDR1 MNHEY and CDR2 SVGAGI come from the germline V gene. The V end was cut by 6 bases, the J end by 2 bases, with 10 bases between. The CDR3 region has the DNA TGTGCCAGCAGCCTTAAGTCCAACTATGGCTACACCTTC. It yields the protein CASSLKSNYGYTF.

This chain connects TRBV21-1 to TRBJ2-1; TRBD2 reflects the table's D call only, with no check against the DNA. TRBV21-1 is a pseudogene. The length of the CDR3 is 16 residues. The CDR3: CASSNPSGGSYNEQFF. CDR3 nucleotide sequence: TGTGCCAGCAGCAACCCTAGCGGGGGCTCCTACAATGAGCAGTTCTTC.

The CDR3 nucleotides read TGTGCCTCCAGCAGGGGGACTGAAAAACTGTTTTTT. Translating gives CASSRGTEKLFF. This sequence joins TRBV19 and TRBJ1-4, with 7 bases matching TRBD1. This CDR3 spans 12 amino acids. With V trimmed by 11 bases and J by 7 bases, 7 bases remained unmatched. Looked up from germline, CDR1 is LNHDA and CDR2 is SQIVND (reference sequence).

The V and J genes are TRBV9 and TRBJ2-4; D perhaps matches TRBD2 (5 bases). The CDR3 extends over 16 amino acids. The V gene's germline CDR1 is SGDLS and CDR2 YYNGEE. V shed 6 bases and J shed 7 bases, with 23 bases lying between them. This chain's CDR3 is CASTTGEGLAGNIQYF. CDR3 bases: TGTGCCAGCACCACCGGAGAGGGCCTAGCTGGCAACATTCAGTACTTC.

This chain uses TRBV18 with TRBJ1-1; weak D call: TRBD1 (5 bases). The CDR3 extends over 15 amino acids. The V and J ends lost 5 bases and 3 bases respectively, with 16 bases between them. Germline V CDR1 and CDR2: KGHSH, LQKENI. Here the CDR3 reads CASSTRDGGDTEAFF. CDR3 bases: TGTGCCAGCTCAACCCGGGACGGAGGGGACACTGAAGCTTTCTTT.

The chain couples TRBV6-6 to TRBJ2-1; 9 nucleotides agree with TRBD2. With V trimmed by 2 bases and J by 7 bases, 6 bases remained unmatched. The CDR3 sequence is 15 residues long. The V gene's germline CDR1 is MNHNY and CDR2 SVGAGI (reference sequence). The CDR3 sequence: CASSYGAGGSNEQFF. As DNA, the CDR3 is TGTGCCAGCAGTTACGGGGCGGGAGGGAGTAATGAGCAGTTCTTC.

V and J are TRBV28 and TRBJ1-4, with 7 bases lining up with TRBD1. J gave up 7 bases and V 2 bases, and 4 bases lay outside the gene matches. Germline V gene sequence: CDR1 MDHEN, CDR2 SYDVKM. The CDR3 sequence is 14 residues long. DNA of the CDR3: TGTGCCAGCAGTTTAAACAGGGGAGTTGAAAAACTGTTTTTT. Encoded protein: CASSLNRGVEKLFF.

V is TRBV27 and J is TRBJ2-1; either TRBD1 or TRBD2 may supply D (5 bases each). Germline V gene data show CDR1 as MNHEY and CDR2 as SMNVEV (reference sequence). Trimming took off 4 bases at V and 8 bases at J, with 12 bases between the two ends. The CDR3 extends over 13 amino acids. The DNA of the CDR3 is TGTGCCAGCAGTTACATCGGGGCCGATGAGCAGTTCTTC. This sequence encodes CASSYIGADEQFF.

The chain carries TRBV6-5 and TRBJ1-6; TRBD1 agrees at 8 bases. From germline, CDR1 is MNHEY and CDR2 SVGAGI. Losses at the gene ends were 5 bases for V and 7 bases for J; bases not matched to a gene: 7. CDR3 length equals 15 residues. As DNA, the CDR3 is TGTGCCAGCAGTCGAACAGGGGGTGAGAATTCACCCCTCCACTTT. Translating gives CASSRTGGENSPLHF.

The chain carries TRBV5-1 and TRBJ1-1; no reliable D call. Germline CDR1 is SGHRS and CDR2 is YFSETQ. Trimming took off 5 bases at V and 3 bases at J, with 14 bases between the two ends. The CDR3 covers 14 residues. CDR3 in DNA: TGCGCCAGCAGTTTATTCGGGATGGACACTGAAGCTTTCTTT. Encoded protein: CASSLFGMDTEAFF.

The chain has TRBV6-5 and TRBJ2-7; D is perhaps TRBD1 (6 bases). Germline V gene sequence: CDR1 MNHEY, CDR2 SVGAGI. This CDR3 has 14 residues. V lost 5 bases and J 6 bases, leaving 17 bases between the germline ends. The CDR3: CASSPSRTGPEQYF. CDR3 bases: TGTGCCAGCAGTCCCTCAAGAACAGGGCCCGAGCAGTACTTC.

The chain recombines TRBV3-1 (or the pseudogene TRBV3-2) with TRBJ1-2; D is uncertain. The germline V gene encodes CDR1 LGHDT and CDR2 YNNKEL (reference sequence). The CDR3 loop spans 14 amino acids. V was trimmed by 0 bases and J by 4 bases, leaving 9 bases between them. CDR3 region: CASSQDTLGYGYTF. In DNA form, the CDR3 reads TGTGCCAGCAGCCAAGATACCCTCGGCTATGGCTACACCTTC.

This chain joins TRBV7-9 and TRBJ2-1, with 10 nucleotides matching TRBD2. The length of the CDR3 is 15 residues. Germline lookup yields CDR1 SEHNR and CDR2 FQNEAQ (reference sequence). The J segment lost 10 bases and the V segment lost 5 bases, leaving 11 bases of the junction unmatched. The DNA of the CDR3 is TGTGCCAGCAGCACCAGCGGGAGGGCCACGATGGAGCAGTTCTTC. Translation gives CASSTSGRATMEQFF. Full variable domain (rest looked up from reference TRBV7-9 and TRBJ2-1): DTGVSQNPRHKITKRGQNVTFRCDPISEHNRLYWYRQTLGQGPEFLTYFQNEAQLEKSRLLSDRFSAERPKGSFSTLEIQRTEQGDSAMYLCASSTSGRATMEQFFGPGTRLTVL.

This clone was counted only a few times. This chain links TRBV27 with TRBJ1-6, with no clear D. CDR3 length equals 17 residues. The germline V gene encodes CDR1 MNHEY and CDR2 SMNVEV (reference sequence). V lost 3 bases to trimming and J lost 6 bases, with 18 bases between them. The CDR3 loop reads CASSLAAFPLINSPLHF. CDR3 in DNA: TGTGCCAGCAGTTTGGCGGCCTTTCCCCTAATTAATTCACCCCTCCACTTT.

A single count supports this clone. The chain is built from TRBV6-1 and TRBJ1-6; 9 bases agree with TRBD1. The CDR3 length is 16 residues. Germline assignment: CDR1 MNHNS and CDR2 SASEGT. The junction had 13 bases not matched to a gene; V was cut back by 6 bases and J by 10 bases. The CDR3 coding sequence is TGTGCCAGCAGAGAACGGGGACAGGGTGCCCTCTCACCCCTCCACTTT. Translated: CASRERGQGALSPLHF.

The chain has TRBV10-2 and TRBJ2-5; 10 bases are shared with TRBD2. The CDR3 is 15 amino acids. The V segment lost 3 bases and the J segment 4 bases; nucleotides outside the gene matches: 5. The germline gives CDR1 WSHSY, CDR2 SAAADI. The chain's CDR3 is CASSEPSGRGETQYF. The CDR3 bases are TGCGCCAGCAGTGAACCTAGCGGGAGAGGAGAGACCCAGTACTTC.

This clone is a singleton in its sample. The CDR3 DNA sequence: TGTGCCAGCAGCTCGGCCTCCTACGAGCAGTACTTC. The encoded protein is CASSSASYEQYF. This chain connects TRBV11-2 to TRBJ2-7; D is unclear. Per the germline V gene, CDR1 is SGHAT and CDR2 is FQNNGV. This CDR3 contains 12 residues. The V and J ends lost 4 bases and 0 bases respectively, with 4 bases between them.